The 7 T cell receptor beta chains reported below all come from one sample, sequenced in a study of naive and memory T cell subsets. Study-level results: Possibly reflecting memory cells re-expressing CD45RA, a few larger clonotypes occurred in naive repertoires, especially CD8.

Both TRBC1 and TRBC2 were covered by a beta constant-region primer of two equimolar oligonucleotides. Four rounds of PCR amplified the ligated cDNA using nested alpha and beta constant-region primers plus SP2. TCRdb re-called the UMI-ligation and nested PCR reads through MiXCR, storing one row per CDR3 protein. The sample has over 100,000 distinct CDR3 sequences, about 14% seen once; the top ten hold around 2.7%. These TCRs' antigens remain unknown. Sequencing was performed on naive CD8+ T cells from blood. The receptors come from a human donor in good health.

There are a few counts of this clonotype. This rearrangement joins TRBV15 to TRBJ2-1, with D maybe TRBD2 (5 bases). There are 12 residues in the CDR3. Germline CDR1 and CDR2: LNHNV and YYDKDF (reference sequence). With 5 bases removed from V and 14 bases from J, the gap between germline ends came to 16 bases. CDR3 bases: TGTGCCACCAGCGGAACCGGGATCCAAAAGTTCTTC. This gives the protein CATSGTGIQKFF.

The chain carries TRBV6-6 and TRBJ2-7; D is possibly TRBD1 (7 bases). Germline lookup yields CDR1 MNHNY and CDR2 SVGAGI (reference sequence). V was shortened by 5 bases and J by 3 bases, with 17 bases between the two germline ends. The CDR3 loop spans 15 amino acids. The CDR3 protein is CASSPIQGEDYEQYF. The CDR3, as DNA: TGTGCCAGCAGTCCCATTCAGGGGGAGGACTACGAGCAGTACTTC.

This chain uses TRBV12-3 or TRBV12-4 with TRBJ1-1, with no clear D. The CDR3 runs 11 residues. V lost 6 bases and J lost 6, with 8 bases in between. In DNA form, the CDR3 reads TGTGCCAGCAGCGGGGTAGCTGAAGCTTTCTTT. Its translation is CASSGVAEAFF.

The table lists this clonotype with a few counts. CDR3 DNA: TGTGCCAGCAGCCTCACTATCCTGTTGGCTAGCGGGGCCAATGAGCAGTTCTTC. As protein: CASSLTILLASGANEQFF. This chain connects TRBV7-9 to TRBJ2-1, with 9 bases that match TRBD2. This CDR3 region has 18 residues. J was trimmed by 6 bases and V by 5 bases; bases with no gene match: 17. The germline CDR1 and CDR2 sequences are SEHNR and FQNEAQ (reference sequence).

The genes are TRBV19 and TRBJ2-1; possible D gene TRBD1, 5 bases. Germline CDR1 is LNHDA and CDR2 is SQIVND (reference sequence). Trimming left V 4 bases short and J 4 bases short, with 11 bases between. The CDR3 is 14 residues long. The CDR3 bases are TGTGCCAGTAGTAGATCGACAGCTTACAATGAGCAGTTCTTC. Translation gives CASSRSTAYNEQFF.

This clonotype has a count of ten or more. The chain couples TRBV28 to TRBJ2-2; D might be TRBD1 or TRBD2, each matching 5 bases. The CDR3 totals 15 residues. Germline lookup yields CDR1 MDHEN and CDR2 SYDVKM. V was shortened by 3 bases and J by 3 bases, with 11 bases between the two germline ends. CDR3 sequence: CASSFFRGDTGELFF. The CDR3 DNA follows: TGTGCCAGCAGTTTTTTCCGAGGGGACACCGGGGAGCTGTTTTTT.

This sequence joins TRBV25-1 and TRBJ2-2; tentatively, D is TRBD1 (6 bases). With 5 bases removed from V and 8 bases from J, the gap between germline ends came to 9 bases. The CDR3 covers 12 residues. Germline V lookup: CDR1 MGHDK, CDR2 SYGVNS. CDR3 in DNA: TGTGCCAGCAGTCTACAGGGAGGGGAGCTGTTTTTT. It translates to CASSLQGGELFF.